Described below is a single T cell receptor (beta chain) sequence and its context. Its antigen is undetermined. The data were obtained in a study of cytomegalovirus exposure and HLA in healthy donors. This CDR3 region has 13 residues. Germline V CDR1 and CDR2: SGHDT, YYEEEE. PCR employed 60 Vbeta and 13 Jbeta primers. Here immunoSEQ multiplex PCR was the method, and the copy in TCRdb shows in-frame clones only, minus some. The repertoire has approximately 220,000 clones, 75% to 90% of them found once; the top ten carry approximately 0.71%. Study-wide points: Among TCR beta chains of equal frequency, HLA-associated ones were more clonally expanded in a later analysis. Segments of the TCR beta V type were, in most cases, productive about 90% or about 30% of the time in an earlier analysis. Cytomegalovirus-associated status was assigned to roughly 160 TCR beta chains.

The receptor's source is a boy between 2 and 10 years old in good health and CMV-seronegative. The sample consisted of PBMCs. The V call is TRBV5-6, the J call TRBJ2-5, with D maybe TRBD1 (5 bases). The J call may be incorrect, as the DNA end agrees better with TRBJ2-7. The CDR3 sequence: CASSFFQGHEQYF. CDR3 sequence (DNA): TGTGCCAGCAGCTTTTTCCAGGGCCACGAGCAGTACTTC.